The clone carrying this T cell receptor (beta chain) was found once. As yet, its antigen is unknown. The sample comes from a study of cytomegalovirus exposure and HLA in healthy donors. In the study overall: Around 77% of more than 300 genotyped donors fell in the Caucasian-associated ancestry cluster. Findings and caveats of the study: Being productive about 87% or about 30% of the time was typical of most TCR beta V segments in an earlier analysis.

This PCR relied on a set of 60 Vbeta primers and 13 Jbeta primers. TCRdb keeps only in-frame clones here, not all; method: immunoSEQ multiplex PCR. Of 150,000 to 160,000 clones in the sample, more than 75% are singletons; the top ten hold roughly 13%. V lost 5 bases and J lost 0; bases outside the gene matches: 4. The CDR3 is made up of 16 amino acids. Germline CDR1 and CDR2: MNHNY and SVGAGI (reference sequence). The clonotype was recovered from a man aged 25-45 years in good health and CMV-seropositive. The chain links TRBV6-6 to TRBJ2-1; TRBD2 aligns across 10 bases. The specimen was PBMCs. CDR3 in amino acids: CASSQRLAGSYNEQFF. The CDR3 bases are TGTGCCAGCAGTCAACGACTAGCGGGCTCCTACAATGAGCAGTTCTTC.